These 31 T cell receptor beta chains share one sample of origin, sequenced in a study of T cell repertoires in cytomegalovirus infection. Antigens for these TCRs are unknown. TCRdb called the reads again in MiXCR, with one record for every CDR3 protein. The table has approximately 990,000 distinct CDR3 sequences, roughly 31% seen once. The sample was cultured CD8+ T cells from PBMCs, taken from culture after CMV antigen stimulation. These receptor sequences come from a human donor in good health (CMV status not recorded). Some clones in this sample may be carry-over from other donors' samples.

The rearrangement joins TRBV5-1 to TRBJ2-2; 7 bases align to TRBD2. V shed 0 bases and J 7 bases; nucleotides not matched to a gene: 6. The CDR3 is 15 amino acids. Germline CDR1 is SGHRS and CDR2 is YFSETQ. For the CDR3, the DNA is TGCGCCAGCAGCTTGGAGCGAGCGGGGCTCGGGGAGCTGTTTTTT. Its protein product is CASSLERAGLGELFF.

V gene TRBV12-3 or TRBV12-4 combines with J gene TRBJ2-1; 14 bases map to TRBD2. The CDR3 consists of 19 residues. The V gene end was trimmed by 3 bases and the J gene end by 5 bases; junction bases not matched to a gene: 12. The CDR3 region is CASSFRTSGRINSDNEQFF. The CDR3 DNA sequence: TGTGCCAGCAGTTTCCGGACTAGCGGGAGGATAAATTCTGACAATGAGCAGTTCTTC.

The V call is TRBV12-3 or TRBV12-4, the J call TRBJ1-1; D is undetermined. The V gene lost 7 bases and the J gene lost 1 base, with 16 bases spanning the gap. CDR3 length: 15 amino acids. CDR3: CASTPNALENTEAFF. Here the CDR3 DNA reads TGTGCCAGCACCCCGAACGCATTAGAGAACACTGAAGCTTTCTTT.

This clonotype was recorded a few times. One base away lies a much larger clone, so this may be a sequencing read error. The chain employs TRBV7-3 and TRBJ2-1, with D hard to call. Trimming stripped 3 bases from V and 6 bases from J, with 12 bases between. The germline V gene encodes CDR1 SGHTA and CDR2 FQGTGA. The CDR3 extends over 14 amino acids. This chain's CDR3 is CASSFSELLNEQFF. The CDR3 DNA sequence: TGTGCCAGCAGCTTCTCGGAGTTACTCAATGAGCAGTTCTTC.

Only a few counts were recorded for this clonotype. J is TRBJ2-2 and V is TRBV7-8, with 7 bases that match TRBD1. Germline CDR1 SGHVS, CDR2 FQNEAQ. After removal of 4 bases from V and 0 bases from J, the junction contained 11 bases not matched to a gene. The CDR3 spans 18 residues. The CDR3 protein is CASSSTSYQGANTGELFF. The DNA for the CDR3 is TGTGCCAGCAGCTCTACCTCCTACCAGGGGGCGAACACCGGGGAGCTGTTTTTT. Complete variable domain (other parts from reference TRBV7-8 and TRBJ2-2): GAGVSQSPRYKVAKRGQDVALRCDPISGHVSLFWYQQALGQGPEFLTYFQNEAQLDKSGLPSDRFFAERPEGSVSTLKIQRTQQEDSAVYLCASSSTSYQGANTGELFFGEGSRLTVL.

Ten or more counts support this clonotype. The gene calls are TRBV9 and TRBJ1-1; 10 nucleotides line up with TRBD1. V shed 6 bases and J 0 bases; nucleotides not matched to a gene: 8. The CDR3 runs 16 residues. Germline-derived CDR1 and CDR2 are SGDLS and YYNGEE. The DNA of the CDR3 is TGTGCCAGCACCAGCGGGACAGGGGCTATGAACACTGAAGCTTTCTTT. It specifies CASTSGTGAMNTEAFF.

V gene TRBV10-1 combines with J gene TRBJ2-7, with 8 bases fitting TRBD1. The CDR3 spans 15 residues. V lost 0 bases and J lost 5; bases outside the gene matches: 6. Germline CDR1 is WNHNN and CDR2 is SYGVQD (reference sequence). The CDR3 sequence: CASSESWNRGDEQYF. Here the CDR3 DNA reads TGCGCCAGCAGTGAGTCGTGGAACAGGGGGGACGAGCAGTACTTC.

This clonotype was found once. The chain joins TRBV7-9 to TRBJ2-7; possibly TRBD2 for D (7 bases). CDR3 length equals 15 residues. CDR1 is SEHNR and CDR2 is FQNEAQ in the germline V gene (reference sequence). Between the trimmed V and J ends, which lost 4 bases and 0 bases, there was a span of 13 bases. The DNA for the CDR3 is TGTGCCAGCAGCTCCCTGGGAGGGGGCTCCTACGAGCAGTACTTC. Translation gives CASSSLGGGSYEQYF.

V is TRBV10-2 and J is TRBJ1-6, with D unclear. The germline V and J ends were trimmed by 2 bases and 7 bases, with 9 bases remaining between them. Germline lookup yields CDR1 WSHSY and CDR2 SAAADI. The CDR3 is 14 amino acids. CDR3 nucleotide sequence: TGCGCCAGCAGTGAGCGGGGAGGGAATTCACCCCTCCACTTT. Its protein is CASSERGGNSPLHF.

The gene calls are TRBV7-9 and TRBJ2-5; 8 bases align to TRBD2. The CDR3 loop spans 15 amino acids. CDR1 and CDR2 from the germline V gene are SEHNR and FQNEAQ (reference sequence). The V and J ends lost 5 bases and 1 base, in that order; junction bases with no gene match: 6. The CDR3 DNA follows: TGTGCCAGCAGCCTCCCGGGACTAGGCCAAGAGACCCAGTACTTC. Residues: CASSLPGLGQETQYF.

The gene calls are TRBV19 and TRBJ1-1; no clear D. CDR3 size: 16 residues. The V gene's germline CDR1 is LNHDA and CDR2 SQIVND (reference sequence). V was shortened by 2 bases and J by 5 bases, with 18 bases between the two germline ends. The DNA of the CDR3 is TGTGCCAGTAGTATAAATCACGGAGACATAGGGACTGAAGCTTTCTTT. This translates into CASSINHGDIGTEAFF.

In its sample, this clonotype was seen a few times. The V gene is TRBV7-6, the J gene TRBJ2-1, with 11 positions matching TRBD2. The germline CDR1 and CDR2 sequences are SGHVS and FNYEAQ. CDR3 length: 11 residues. CDR3: CVLAGGNEQFF. The CDR3 nucleotides read TGTGTCCTAGCGGGGGGTAATGAGCAGTTCTTC. Based on the CDR3 plus reference TRBV7-6 and TRBJ2-1, the full variable domain is GAGVSQSPRYKVTKRGQDVALRCDPISGHVSLYWYRQALGQGPEFLTYFNYEAQQDKSGLPNDRFSAERPEGSISTLTIQRTEQRDSAMYRCVLAGGNEQFFGPGTRLTVL.

This clonotype was counted only a few times. This sequence joins TRBV12-3 or TRBV12-4 and TRBJ1-2, with 8 bases aligning to TRBD1. V was clipped by 6 bases and J by 6 bases; unmatched bases: 12. The CDR3 runs 15 residues. CDR3 coding DNA: TGTGCCAGCAGCTCCGTTAACCAGGGGGCGCATGGCTACACCTTC. Residues: CASSSVNQGAHGYTF.

This clonotype has a count of ten or more. The V gene is TRBV7-8, the J gene TRBJ1-4; no definite D call. The CDR3 totals 16 residues. Germline loops: CDR1 SGHVS, CDR2 FQNEAQ. The germline V and J ends were trimmed by 2 bases and 8 bases, with 18 bases remaining between them. The DNA for the CDR3 is TGTGCCAGCAGCTTATCCTACCCAGGAGGGAGCGAAAAACTGTTTTTT. As protein: CASSLSYPGGSEKLFF.

The chain employs TRBV6-1 and TRBJ2-7; D tentatively reads TRBD1 or TRBD2 (5 bases each). This CDR3 is built from 14 residues. V was shortened by 4 bases and J by 2 bases, with 12 bases between the two germline ends. Germline V gives CDR1 MNHNS, CDR2 SASEGT. The CDR3 spells CASSAWDGTYEQYV. The CDR3 DNA is TGTGCCAGCAGTGCATGGGACGGAACCTACGAGCAGTACGTC.

This clonotype was found a few times. The rearrangement joins TRBV28 to TRBJ1-2, with D perhaps TRBD1 (5 bases). The ends were cut back, 5 bases at V and 4 bases at J, with 11 bases in the middle. Germline V lookup: CDR1 MDHEN, CDR2 SYDVKM. The CDR3 is 13 amino acids. The CDR3 bases are TGTGCCAGCAGTCCCCGGGGCCCCTATGGCTACACCTTC. Translation gives CASSPRGPYGYTF.

The chain is built from TRBV7-9 and TRBJ1-1, with 9 positions matching TRBD1. This CDR3 spans 15 amino acids. Germline CDR1 reads SEHNR; CDR2 reads FQNEAQ (reference sequence). The V segment lost 5 bases and the J segment 2 bases; nucleotides outside the gene matches: 6. The CDR3 DNA sequence: TGTGCCAGCAGCCCCCTACAGGGGGCAAACACTGAAGCTTTCTTT. This sequence encodes CASSPLQGANTEAFF. The full variable domain, in which reference TRBV7-9 and TRBJ1-1 provide the parts outside the CDR3, is DTGVSQNPRHKITKRGQNVTFRCDPISEHNRLYWYRQTLGQGPEFLTYFQNEAQLEKSRLLSDRFSAERPKGSFSTLEIQRTEQGDSAMYLCASSPLQGANTEAFFGQGTRLTVV.

This clonotype was counted a few times. The DNA of the CDR3 is TGTGCCAGCAGTCTTGACAGCCCCAATCAGCCCCAGCATTTT. Amino acids: CASSLDSPNQPQHF. V is TRBV6-1 and J is TRBJ1-5, with D perhaps matching TRBD1 (5 bases). The ends were cut back, 5 bases at V and 3 bases at J, with 11 bases in the middle. The CDR3 runs to 14 residues. Germline V lookup: CDR1 MNHNS, CDR2 SASEGT.

This clonotype was counted many times. The V gene is TRBV7-2, the J gene TRBJ2-1; 13 nucleotides match TRBD2. The germline CDR1 and CDR2 sequences are SGHTA and FQGNSA. The V gene end was trimmed by 3 bases and the J gene end by 9 bases; junction bases not matched to a gene: 11. This CDR3 region has 17 residues. The CDR3 DNA sequence: TGTGCCAGCAGCTTCTTGCAACTAGCGGGGGGGCCGGGTGAGCAGTTCTTC. As protein: CASSFLQLAGGPGEQFF.

The chain is built from TRBV2 and TRBJ1-5; possible D gene TRBD1, 5 bases. CDR3 length equals 16 residues. Looked up from germline, CDR1 is SNHLY and CDR2 is FYNNEI. V was cut by 6 bases and J by 4 bases, with 19 bases left in between. The chain's CDR3 is CASRGLRDGPNQPQHF. In DNA, the CDR3 is TGTGCCAGCAGGGGGCTAAGGGACGGACCAAATCAGCCCCAGCATTTT. Together with reference TRBV2 and TRBJ1-5, the CDR3 gives the full variable domain: EPEVTQTPSHQVTQMGQEVILRCVPISNHLYFYWYRQILGQKVEFLVSFYNNEISEKSEIFDDQFSVERPDGSNFTLKIRSTKLEDSAMYFCASRGLRDGPNQPQHFGDGTRLSIL.

With regard to this clonotype: One junction end disagrees with the germline gene, perhaps due to a read error. V usage is TRBV5-1 and J usage is TRBJ2-1; 13 bases fit TRBD2. The CDR3 has 14 residues. Germline CDR1 and CDR2: SGHRS and YFSETQ. The CDR3 region is CASSPTSGGNEQFF. The CDR3 DNA follows: TGTGCCAGCAGTCCGACTAGCGGGGGGAATGAGCAGTTCTTC. Supplemented by reference TRBV5-1 and TRBJ2-1, the full variable domain reads KAGVTQTPRYLIKTRGQQVTLSCSPISGHRSVSWYQQTPGQGLQFLFEYFSETQRNKGNFPGRFSGRQFSNSRSEMNVSTLELGDSALYLCASSPTSGGNEQFFGPGTRLTVL.

V gene TRBV7-6 combines with J gene TRBJ1-1; tentative D call: TRBD1 (6 bases). V lost 11 bases to trimming and J lost 0 bases, with 16 bases between them. Germline assignment: CDR1 SGHVS and CDR2 FNYEAQ. The CDR3 contains 14 residues. CDR3 sequence: CALTARTVNTEAFF. CDR3 in DNA: TGTGCCCTCACTGCCCGGACAGTGAACACTGAAGCTTTCTTT.

This clonotype was recorded many times. The rearrangement uses TRBV19 and TRBJ2-1, with 14 bases lining up with TRBD2. The CDR3 runs to 17 residues. J lost 3 bases, V lost 4 bases, and 5 bases had no gene match. Germline CDR1 LNHDA, CDR2 SQIVND (reference sequence). In nucleotides, the CDR3 is TGTGCCAGTAGTACATGGACTAGCGGGGGGTACTACAATGAGCAGTTCTTC. This encodes CASSTWTSGGYYNEQFF.

This clonotype was seen a handful of times. At one boundary the junction diverges from the germline segment, which might be a read error. The chain couples TRBV7-6 to TRBJ2-1; a possible D gene is TRBD1 (6 bases). CDR3 length: 16 residues. Germline V lookup: CDR1 SGHVS, CDR2 FNYEAQ. The CDR3 is CASSLEGHSSYNEQFF. The DNA for the CDR3 is TGTGCTAGCAGCTTAGAGGGACACAGCTCCTACAATGAGCAGTTCTTC.

This clonotype has more than one count but fewer than ten. CDR3 sequence reads: CASSVGFGRNEQYF. The CDR3 region has the DNA TGTGCCAGCAGCGTAGGCTTCGGCAGGAACGAGCAGTACTTC. The chain has TRBV9 and TRBJ2-7; D is unresolved. CDR1 is SGDLS and CDR2 is YYNGEE in the germline V gene. This CDR3 has 14 amino acids. V lost 0 bases and J 5 bases, leaving 12 bases between the germline ends.

This clonotype was observed at least ten times. The rearrangement uses TRBV7-8 and TRBJ2-4; 7 nucleotides match TRBD1. J lost 2 bases, V lost 4 bases, and 8 bases had no gene match. In germline, CDR1 is SGHVS, CDR2 FQNEAQ. This CDR3 contains 16 residues. The CDR3 region has the DNA TGTGCCAGCAGCTCCTTAACACAGGGGTCCAAAAACATTCAGTACTTC. It yields the protein CASSSLTQGSKNIQYF.

The chain joins TRBV5-1 to TRBJ2-3; D is perhaps TRBD2 (6 bases). The CDR3 length is 16 residues. Germline CDR1 reads SGHRS; CDR2 reads YFSETQ. V was pared by 4 bases and J by 4 bases, with 19 bases between. The CDR3 reads CASSRHGGDPPDTQYF. The CDR3 nucleotides are TGCGCCAGCAGCCGCCACGGCGGGGACCCCCCAGATACGCAGTATTTT. Looking up the rest from reference TRBV5-1 and TRBJ2-3 gives the full variable domain: KAGVTQTPRYLIKTRGQQVTLSCSPISGHRSVSWYQQTPGQGLQFLFEYFSETQRNKGNFPGRFSGRQFSNSRSEMNVSTLELGDSALYLCASSRHGGDPPDTQYFGPGTRLTVL.

The V gene is TRBV20-1, the J gene TRBJ1-4; 9 nucleotides match TRBD1. The CDR3 is 15 amino acids. The germline V gene has CDR1 DFQATT and CDR2 SNEGSKA (reference sequence). V was pared by 1 base and J by 6 bases, with 6 bases of the junction left unmatched. The CDR3 DNA is TGCAGTGCTAGAGCCTACAGGGGGCAGGATGAAAAACTGTTTTTT. This encodes CSARAYRGQDEKLFF.

V gene TRBV6-8 combines with J gene TRBJ1-1; possible D gene TRBD1, 6 bases. Germline assignment: CDR1 MNHGY and CDR2 SAAAGT. The CDR3 has 15 amino acids. Trimming pared 0 bases from V and 4 bases from J, leaving 12 bases between. DNA for the CDR3: TGTGCCAGCAGTTACTCGGACAGCGGAGGCACTGAAGCTTTCTTT. Translating gives CASSYSDSGGTEAFF.

This clonotype was recorded a few times. The chain joins TRBV4-2 to TRBJ1-1; D gene uncertain. The ends were cut back, 1 base at V and 0 bases at J, with 9 bases in the middle. From germline, CDR1 is LGHNA and CDR2 YNFKEQ. The CDR3 length is 15 residues. The CDR3 sequence is CASSQVEYLNTEAFF. CDR3 in DNA: TGTGCCAGCAGCCAAGTTGAGTACCTGAACACTGAAGCTTTCTTT.

This clonotype appeared a few times. The rearrangement joins TRBV25-1 to TRBJ1-1, with D possibly being TRBD1 (5 bases). There are 14 residues in the CDR3. V was clipped by 1 base and J by 5 bases, with 11 bases between them. Germline V gene sequence: CDR1 MGHDK, CDR2 SYGVNS. CDR3 sequence: CASSEWGGGTEAFF. CDR3 DNA sequence: TGTGCCAGCAGTGAATGGGGGGGGGGGACTGAAGCTTTCTTT.